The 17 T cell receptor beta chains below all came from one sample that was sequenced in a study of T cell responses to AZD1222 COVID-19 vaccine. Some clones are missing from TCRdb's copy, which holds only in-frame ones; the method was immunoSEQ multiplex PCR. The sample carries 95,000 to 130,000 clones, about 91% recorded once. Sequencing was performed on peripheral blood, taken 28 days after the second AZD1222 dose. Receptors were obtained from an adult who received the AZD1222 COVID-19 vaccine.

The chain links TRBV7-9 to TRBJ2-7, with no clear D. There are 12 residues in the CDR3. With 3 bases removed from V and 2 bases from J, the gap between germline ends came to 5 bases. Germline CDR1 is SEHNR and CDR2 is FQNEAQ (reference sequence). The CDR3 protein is CASSFTPYEQYF. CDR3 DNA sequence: TGTGCCAGCAGCTTTACACCCTACGAGCAGTACTTC.

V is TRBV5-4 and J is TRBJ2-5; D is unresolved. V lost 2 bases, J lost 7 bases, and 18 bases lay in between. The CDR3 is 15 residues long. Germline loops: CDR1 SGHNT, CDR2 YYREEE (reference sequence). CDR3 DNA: TGTGCCAGCAGCTTTCAATATCTGGGGAAGGGGACCCAGTACTTC. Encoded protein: CASSFQYLGKGTQYF.

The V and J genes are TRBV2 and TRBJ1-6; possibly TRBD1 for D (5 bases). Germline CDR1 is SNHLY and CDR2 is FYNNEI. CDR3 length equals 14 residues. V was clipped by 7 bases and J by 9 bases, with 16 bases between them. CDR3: CASTLQGVGSPLHF. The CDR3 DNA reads TGTGCCAGCACTCTGCAGGGAGTGGGTTCACCCCTCCACTTT.

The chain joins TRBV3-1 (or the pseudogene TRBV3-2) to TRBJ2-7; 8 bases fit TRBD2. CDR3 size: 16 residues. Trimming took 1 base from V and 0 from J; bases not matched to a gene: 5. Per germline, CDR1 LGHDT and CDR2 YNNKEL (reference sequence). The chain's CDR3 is CASSQAGTRYSYEQYF. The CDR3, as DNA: TGTGCCAGCAGCCAAGCCGGGACTAGATACTCCTACGAGCAGTACTTC.

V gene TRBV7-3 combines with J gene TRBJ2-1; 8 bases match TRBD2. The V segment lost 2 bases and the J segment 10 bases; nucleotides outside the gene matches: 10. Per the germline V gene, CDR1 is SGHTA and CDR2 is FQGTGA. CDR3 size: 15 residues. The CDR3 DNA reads TGTGCCAGCAGCTTATCGGGTTTGCGGGAGGAGGAGCAGTTCTTC. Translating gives CASSLSGLREEEQFF.

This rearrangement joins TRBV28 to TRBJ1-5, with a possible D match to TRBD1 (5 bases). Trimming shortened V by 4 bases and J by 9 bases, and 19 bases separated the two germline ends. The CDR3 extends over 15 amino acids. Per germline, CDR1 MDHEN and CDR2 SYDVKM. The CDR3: CASSSITAVTGPQHF. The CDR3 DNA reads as TGTGCCAGCAGTTCCATAACGGCCGTAACAGGGCCCCAGCATTTT.

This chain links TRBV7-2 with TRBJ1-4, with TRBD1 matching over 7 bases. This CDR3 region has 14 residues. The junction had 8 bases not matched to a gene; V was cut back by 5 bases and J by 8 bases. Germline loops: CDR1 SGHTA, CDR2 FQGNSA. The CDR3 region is CASSKTGTEEKLFF. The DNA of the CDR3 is TGTGCCAGCAGCAAAACCGGGACAGAAGAAAAACTGTTTTTT.

CDR3 protein: CASSTTRWEQYF. CDR3 sequence (DNA): TGTGCCAGCAGCACGACAAGGTGGGAGCAGTACTTC. The V call is TRBV28, the J call TRBJ2-7; D is unresolved. The CDR3 is 12 amino acids. The V end lost 6 bases, the J end lost 7 bases, and 13 bases lay between the germline ends. The germline V gene encodes CDR1 MDHEN and CDR2 SYDVKM.

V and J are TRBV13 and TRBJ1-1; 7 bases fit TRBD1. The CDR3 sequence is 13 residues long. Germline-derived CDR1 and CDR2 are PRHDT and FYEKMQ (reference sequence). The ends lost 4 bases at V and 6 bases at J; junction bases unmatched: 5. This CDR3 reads CASSSWDSSEAFF. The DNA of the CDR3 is TGTGCCAGCAGCTCCTGGGACAGTTCTGAAGCTTTCTTT.

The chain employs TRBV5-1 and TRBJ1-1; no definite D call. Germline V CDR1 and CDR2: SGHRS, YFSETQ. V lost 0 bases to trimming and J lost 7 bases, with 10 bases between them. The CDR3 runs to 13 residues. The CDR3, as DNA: TGCGCCAGCAGCTTGGACCCCGAGGGTGAAGCTTTCTTT. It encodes CASSLDPEGEAFF.

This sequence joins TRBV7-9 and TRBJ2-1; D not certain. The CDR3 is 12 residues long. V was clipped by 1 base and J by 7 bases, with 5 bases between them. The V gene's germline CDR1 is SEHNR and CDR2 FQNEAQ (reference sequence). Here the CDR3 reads CASSLGLNEQFF. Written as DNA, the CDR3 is TGTGCCAGCAGCTTAGGCCTTAATGAGCAGTTCTTC.

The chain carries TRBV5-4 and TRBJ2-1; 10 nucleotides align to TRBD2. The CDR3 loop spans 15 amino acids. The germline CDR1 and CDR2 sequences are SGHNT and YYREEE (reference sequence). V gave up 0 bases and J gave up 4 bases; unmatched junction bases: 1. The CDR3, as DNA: TGTGCCAGCAGCTTGGTAGCGGGAGGATACAATGAGCAGTTCTTC. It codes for CASSLVAGGYNEQFF.

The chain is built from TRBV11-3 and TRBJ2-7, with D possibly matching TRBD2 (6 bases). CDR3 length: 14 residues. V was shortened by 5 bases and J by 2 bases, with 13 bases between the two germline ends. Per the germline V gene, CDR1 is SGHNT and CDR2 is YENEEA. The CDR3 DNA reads TGTGCCAGCAGCCTCCGGGGAGGAACCTACGAGCAGTACTTC. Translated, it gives CASSLRGGTYEQYF.

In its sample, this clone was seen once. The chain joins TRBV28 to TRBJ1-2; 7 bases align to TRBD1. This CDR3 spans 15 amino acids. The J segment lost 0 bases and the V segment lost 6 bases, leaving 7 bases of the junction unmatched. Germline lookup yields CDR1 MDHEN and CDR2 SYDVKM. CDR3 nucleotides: TGTGCCAGCAGACAGGGGACAGCCTCTAACTATGGCTACACCTTC. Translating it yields CASRQGTASNYGYTF.

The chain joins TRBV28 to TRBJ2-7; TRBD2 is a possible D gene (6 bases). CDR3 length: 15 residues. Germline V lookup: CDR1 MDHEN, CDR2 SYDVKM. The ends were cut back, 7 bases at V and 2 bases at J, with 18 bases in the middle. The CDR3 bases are TGTGCCAGCATTACCGGGACTGAGGAAACCTACGAGCAGTACTTC. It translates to CASITGTEETYEQYF.

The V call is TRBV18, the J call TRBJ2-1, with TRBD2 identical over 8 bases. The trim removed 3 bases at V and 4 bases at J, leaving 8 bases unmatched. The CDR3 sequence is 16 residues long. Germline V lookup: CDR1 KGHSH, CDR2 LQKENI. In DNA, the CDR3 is TGTGCCAGCTCACCTAGGTTAGCGGGGACTTACAATGAGCAGTTCTTC. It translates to CASSPRLAGTYNEQFF. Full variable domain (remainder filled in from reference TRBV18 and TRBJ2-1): NAGVMQNPRHLVRRRGQEARLRCSPMKGHSHVYWYRQLPEEGLKFMVYLQKENIIDESGMPKERFSAEFPKEGPSILRIQQVVRGDSAAYFCASSPRLAGTYNEQFFGPGTRLTVL.

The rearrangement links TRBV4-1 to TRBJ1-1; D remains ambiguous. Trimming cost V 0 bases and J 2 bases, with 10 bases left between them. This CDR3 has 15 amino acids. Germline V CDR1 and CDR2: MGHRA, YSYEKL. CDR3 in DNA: TGCGCCAGCAGCCAAGATCAATCCGGTAACACTGAAGCTTTCTTT. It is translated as CASSQDQSGNTEAFF.